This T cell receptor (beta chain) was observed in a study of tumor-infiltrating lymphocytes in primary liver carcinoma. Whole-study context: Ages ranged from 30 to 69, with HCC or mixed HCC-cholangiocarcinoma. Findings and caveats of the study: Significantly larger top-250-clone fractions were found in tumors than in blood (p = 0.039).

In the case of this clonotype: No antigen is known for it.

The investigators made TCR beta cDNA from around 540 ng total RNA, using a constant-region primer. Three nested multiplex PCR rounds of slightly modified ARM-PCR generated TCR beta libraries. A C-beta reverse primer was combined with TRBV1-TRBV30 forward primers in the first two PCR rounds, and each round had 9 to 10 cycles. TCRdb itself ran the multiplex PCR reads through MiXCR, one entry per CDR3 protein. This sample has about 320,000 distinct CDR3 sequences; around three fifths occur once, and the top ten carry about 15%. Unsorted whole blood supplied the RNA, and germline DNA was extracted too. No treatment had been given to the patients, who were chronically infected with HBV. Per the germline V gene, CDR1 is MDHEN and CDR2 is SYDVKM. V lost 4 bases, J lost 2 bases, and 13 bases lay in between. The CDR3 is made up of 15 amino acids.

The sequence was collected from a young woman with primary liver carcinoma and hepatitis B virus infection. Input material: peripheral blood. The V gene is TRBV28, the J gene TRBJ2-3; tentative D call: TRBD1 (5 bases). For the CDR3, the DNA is TGTGCCAGCAGTTCTACAGGAATATCCACAGATACGCAGTATTTT. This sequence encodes CASSSTGISTDTQYF.